Sequencing of this T cell receptor (beta chain) was carried out in a study of cytomegalovirus exposure and HLA in healthy donors. The PCR employed 60 Vbeta primers together with 13 Jbeta primers. Only in-frame clones appear in the TCRdb table, and some are missing; sequencing was by immunoSEQ multiplex PCR. The data contain some 120,000 clones, approximately 15% of them seen just once; the ten biggest clones take up roughly 2%. Every donor was a healthy person donating bone marrow. Note on this clone: The antigen is undetermined.

General study findings and limits: Some V segments could not be told apart, so they were left out, TRBV6-2 and TRBV6-3 among them. Relative to the roughly 690-donor mean, N-insertions were reportedly fewer in an Asian-associated ancestry cluster in a later analysis. Most TCRs appeared rarely, but some public TCRs recurred in many donors.

This CDR3 contains 15 residues. Per the germline V gene, CDR1 is SGHRS and CDR2 is YFSETQ. The V end was cut by 2 bases, the J end by 2 bases, with 13 bases between. V and J are TRBV5-1 and TRBJ1-2; the D gene is possibly TRBD1 (5 bases). This receptor was taken from a woman aged 18-29 years in good health and CMV-seronegative. Sequencing was carried out using PBMCs. The CDR3 protein is CASSFGSTVNYGYTF. For the CDR3, the DNA is TGCGCCAGCAGCTTTGGATCGACAGTCAACTATGGCTACACCTTC.